Sequencing of this T cell receptor (beta chain) was carried out in a study of cytomegalovirus exposure and HLA in healthy donors. Study as a whole: There were 75 million to 95 million unique TCRs (from HLA-typed donors) in an early data release. Study findings and constraints: The study found most TCR sequences rare, yet found some public TCRs in many donors. Later on, an analysis showed TCR association rates differing by HLA locus, with DRB1 the most and HLA-C the fewest.

Primers included in the PCR were 60 Vbeta and 13 Jbeta primers. The table came from immunoSEQ multiplex PCR; TCRdb's copy has only in-frame clones and leaves some out. The table has fewer than 200,000 clones, 75% to 85% seen once; the top ten hold around 0.69%. This CDR3 is 15 amino acids long. V lost 5 bases to trimming and J lost 1 base, with 14 bases between them. Germline V gives CDR1 SGHTA, CDR2 FQGTGA. Regarding this clone: No antigen is known for it.

The chain joins TRBV7-3 to TRBJ1-1, with D unclear. This receptor was taken from a boy between 10 and 17 years old in good health and CMV-seronegative. Sequenced: PBMCs. CDR3 sequence: CASSASGVSNTEAFF. DNA of the CDR3: TGTGCCAGCAGCGCCTCCGGGGTATCGAACACTGAAGCTTTCTTT.